The rows below give T cell receptor beta chains drawn from one sample of a study of graft-versus-host responses after intestinal transplantation. Generated by immunoSEQ multiplex PCR, the TCRdb table keeps only in-frame clones and is missing some. The table shows tens of thousands of clones, with around nine tenths occurring only once. Sequencing was performed on ileum tissue, taken 357 days after transplant. The receptors were sampled from a human patient who received an intestinal transplant, so some T cells may come from the graft donor. Each CDR3 is given with its conserved first and last residue. D genes are given only for firm matches. Size is omitted from some rows. Given values are once, few, many or a class for expanded clones.

J: TRBJ1-2
size: -
D: -
V: TRBV28
DNA: TGTGCCAGCAGTTTACAGGGGACCTATGGCTACACCTTC
CDR3: CASSLQGTYGYTF

J: TRBJ1-4
size: -
D: -
V: TRBV11-2
DNA: TGTGCCAGCAGCTCCCTTCTCAACGGTGCAACTAATGAAAAACTGTTTTTT
CDR3: CASSSLLNGATNEKLFF

J: TRBJ1-1
size: -
D: TRBD1
V: TRBV6-1
DNA: TGTGCCAGCACTCCGACAGGGAGGAACACTGAAGCTTTCTTT
CDR3: CASTPTGRNTEAFF

J: TRBJ2-1
size: -
D: -
V: TRBV21-1
DNA: TGTGCCAGCAGCAATAGGACTAGCGGGAGGAATGAGCAGTTCTTC
CDR3: CASSNRTSGRNEQFF

J: TRBJ2-1
size: -
D: TRBD2
V: TRBV27
DNA: TGTGCCAGCAGACTATCTAGCGGGGTATTATACAATGAGCAGTTCTTC
CDR3: CASRLSSGVLYNEQFF

J: TRBJ2-7
size: -
D: -
V: TRBV6-5
DNA: TGTGCCAGCAGTTATAAAAGGGCCTCAAAAACCGAGCAGTACTTC
CDR3: CASSYKRASKTEQYF

J: TRBJ2-3
size: -
D: TRBD1
V: TRBV5-6
DNA: TGTGCCAGCAGCCGGGACAGTACAGATACGCAGTATTTT
CDR3: CASSRDSTDTQYF

J: TRBJ2-7
size: -
D: TRBD2
V: TRBV6-6
DNA: TGTGCCAGCACCCCGGGGGGGACGGTGAACTACGAGCAGTACTTC
CDR3: CASTPGGTVNYEQYF

J: TRBJ2-5
size: -
D: -
V: TRBV5-6
DNA: TGTGCCAGCAGCTGGGCTAGGGGGTGGTTGGAGTCCCAGTACTTC
CDR3: CASSWARGWLESQYF

J: TRBJ2-7
size: -
D: -
V: TRBV19
DNA: TGTGCCAGTAGTATTGGGGACCTAACCTACGAGCAGTACTTC
CDR3: CASSIGDLTYEQYF

J: TRBJ2-2
size: once
D: -
V: TRBV9
DNA: TGTGCCAGCAGCTCGGGACTTGGAGTTATCCCCCCTACCGGGGAGCTGTTTTTT
CDR3: CASSSGLGVIPPTGELFF

J: TRBJ2-7
size: once
D: -
V: TRBV6-5
DNA: TGTGCCTCAGGGAACGGCTACGAGCAGTACTTC
CDR3: CASGNGYEQYF

J: TRBJ1-6
size: -
D: -
V: TRBV5-1
DNA: TGCGCCAGCAGCTTGAGTAGCCAGAGCTCCTATAATTCACCCCTCCACTTT
CDR3: CASSLSSQSSYNSPLHF

J: TRBJ2-1
size: -
D: -
V: TRBV7-8
DNA: TGTGCCAGCAGCTTAACGGAACAGGGATCCGTCGATGAGCAGTTCTTC
CDR3: CASSLTEQGSVDEQFF

J: TRBJ1-1
size: -
D: -
V: TRBV2
DNA: TGTGCCAGCAGTGAGATAAGAGAGAACACTGAAGCTTTCTTT
CDR3: CASSEIRENTEAFF

J: TRBJ2-3
size: -
D: -
V: TRBV29-1
DNA: TGCAGCGTGGGCGGGATAGATACGCAGTATTTT
CDR3: CSVGGIDTQYF

J: TRBJ2-2
size: -
D: TRBD1
V: TRBV5-1
DNA: TGCGCCAGCAGCTCCCACCCGGGACAGCTCACCGGGGAGCTGTTTTTT
CDR3: CASSSHPGQLTGELFF

J: TRBJ2-3
size: -
D: TRBD2
V: TRBV6-1
DNA: TGTGCCAGCAGGGACCTAGCGGGGGGGGCGCAGTATTTT
CDR3: CASRDLAGGAQYF

J: TRBJ2-1
size: -
D: -
V: TRBV7-2
DNA: TGTGCCAGCAGACCCGGAACCACAACTGAGCAGTTCTTC
CDR3: CASRPGTTTEQFF

J: TRBJ1-1
size: -
D: -
V: TRBV4-1
DNA: TGCGCCAGCAGCCAAGACCGGAACACTGAAGCTTTCTTT
CDR3: CASSQDRNTEAFF

J: TRBJ1-1
size: -
D: -
V: TRBV6-5
DNA: TGTGCCAGCAAAGAGGGGCTCACTGAAGCTTTCTTT
CDR3: CASKEGLTEAFF

J: TRBJ2-3
size: once
D: -
V: TRBV2
DNA: TGTGCCAGCAGTGAAGGTGGCGGTGCAGATACGCAGTATTTT
CDR3: CASSEGGGADTQYF

J: TRBJ2-5
size: few
D: -
V: TRBV6-5
DNA: TGTGCCAGCAGTTACTCGGGGGGAGTGGAGACCCAGTACTTC
CDR3: CASSYSGGVETQYF

J: TRBJ1-5
size: -
D: TRBD1
V: TRBV28
DNA: TGTGCCAGCAGCACCCGGACAGGGATCGGCAATCAGCCCCAGCATTTT
CDR3: CASSTRTGIGNQPQHF

J: TRBJ1-4
size: -
D: TRBD1
V: TRBV6-6
DNA: TGTGCCAGCAGCCTCACAGGGGATGGTTCTAAACTGTTTTTT
CDR3: CASSLTGDGSKLFF

J: TRBJ1-5
size: -
D: -
V: TRBV5-6
DNA: TGTGCCAGCAGCTTGAACGGGGTATCTCAGCCCCAGCATTTT
CDR3: CASSLNGVSQPQHF

J: TRBJ1-1
size: few
D: -
V: TRBV11-2
DNA: TGTGCCAGCAGCTTGATCGTCGGGGGAACTGAAGCTTTCTTT
CDR3: CASSLIVGGTEAFF

J: TRBJ1-5
size: -
D: TRBD1
V: TRBV4-2
DNA: TGTGCCAGCAGCCAGGGGACAGGGGGAAATCAGCCCCAGCATTTT
CDR3: CASSQGTGGNQPQHF

J: TRBJ2-7
size: -
D: TRBD1
V: TRBV6-1
DNA: TGTGCCAGCAGATACCGGGACAGCTCCTACGAGCAGTACTTC
CDR3: CASRYRDSSYEQYF

J: TRBJ2-7
size: -
D: TRBD2
V: TRBV10-3
DNA: TGTGCCATCAGTGTGGTGGCTAGCGGAAAATTTTTGGCCTACGAGCAGTACTTC
CDR3: CAISVVASGKFLAYEQYF

J: TRBJ2-7
size: -
D: TRBD1
V: TRBV2
DNA: TGTGCCAGCACTGAGATTGGGACAGTCCAATACGAGCAGTACTTC
CDR3: CASTEIGTVQYEQYF

J: TRBJ1-4
size: -
D: -
V: TRBV28
DNA: TGTGCCAGCAGTCTGGGACACATTGCAACTAATGAAAAACTGTTTTTT
CDR3: CASSLGHIATNEKLFF

J: TRBJ1-1
size: -
D: -
V: TRBV6-5
DNA: TGTGCCAGCAGTTACTCTGCACTCCTGAACACTGAAGCTTTCTTT
CDR3: CASSYSALLNTEAFF

J: TRBJ2-7
size: once
D: TRBD2
V: TRBV7-9
DNA: TGTGCCAGCAGCGGCGGGAGGCAATACTACGAGCAGTACTTC
CDR3: CASSGGRQYYEQYF

J: TRBJ2-7
size: -
D: -
V: TRBV5-1
DNA: TGCGCCAGCAGCGCACTCCCTTACGAGCAGTACTTC
CDR3: CASSALPYEQYF

J: TRBJ2-1
size: -
D: TRBD2
V: TRBV6-1
DNA: TGTGCCAGCAGTGAATCTCCAGCGGGAGTCTATGAGCAGTTCTTC
CDR3: CASSESPAGVYEQFF